The rows below give T cell receptor beta chains drawn from one sample of a study of shared clonotypes between healthy human individuals. This table comes from immunoSEQ multiplex PCR, and its TCRdb copy is limited to in-frame clones, with some not included. This sample has 850,000 to 1,200,000 clones, with approximately 70% found just once. What was sequenced was memory CD4+ T cells sorted from blood. These receptors originate from a young man in good health. The CDR3 runs from the conserved cysteine through the conserved F or W. A D gene is named only where the DNA matches it firmly. The listing skips clone size in some rows; elsewhere it reads once, few, many or a size class.

. | . | TRBJ1-2 | TRBV5-1 | CASSRSDGDSNYGYTF | TGCGCCAGCAGCCGGAGCGACGGGGACTCCAACTATGGCTACACCTTC
. | . | TRBJ1-3 | TRBV11-2 | CASSLEESSGNTIYF | TGTGCCAGCAGCTTAGAGGAGAGCTCTGGAAACACCATATATTTT
TRBD1 | . | TRBJ1-3 | TRBV7-2 | CASSLDRGVGNTIYF | TGTGCCAGCAGCCTCGACAGGGGAGTAGGAAACACCATATATTTT
. | . | TRBJ2-7 | TRBV18 | CASSTGTSFRYEQYF | TGTGCCAGCTCAACCGGGACTTCCTTTCGCTACGAGCAGTACTTC
. | . | TRBJ2-7 | TRBV29-1 | CSVGSLGKGHEQYF | TGCAGCGTTGGCTCGCTGGGGAAGGGGCACGAGCAGTACTTC
. | . | TRBJ2-1 | TRBV21-1 | CASSKGRRVRSHPSYNEQFF | TGTGCCAGCAGCAAAGGTAGAAGGGTTCGGTCTCACCCCTCCTACAATGAGCAGTTCTTC
TRBD1 | . | TRBJ2-3 | TRBV5-1 | CASSPTPGQKQYF | TGCGCCAGCAGTCCAACTCCGGGACAGAAGCAGTATTTT
. | few | TRBJ1-6 | TRBV28 | CASSLTGPNNSPLHF | TGTGCCAGCAGCCTTACAGGTCCTAATAATTCACCCCTCCACTTT
TRBD2 | . | TRBJ2-3 | TRBV5-1 | CASSLGLAGGPDTQYF | TGCGCCAGCAGCCTAGGACTAGCGGGGGGGCCCGATACGCAGTATTTT
TRBD2 | . | TRBJ2-1 | TRBV27 | CASLMRAGGFPSYNEQFF | TGTGCCAGCCTAATGCGAGCGGGAGGTTTCCCCTCCTACAATGAGCAGTTCTTC
. | . | TRBJ2-3 | TRBV12-5 | CASGLVVGGPLSTDTQYF | TGTGCTAGTGGTTTGGTAGTTGGGGGCCCGCTAAGCACAGATACGCAGTATTTT
. | . | TRBJ1-1 | TRBV5-6 | CASSFQGSHTEAFF | TGTGCCAGCAGCTTTCAGGGGTCTCACACTGAAGCTTTCTTT
. | . | TRBJ1-1 | TRBV19 | CASIPWGSMNTEAFF | TGTGCCAGTATACCTTGGGGGTCAATGAACACTGAAGCTTTCTTT
. | . | TRBJ1-2 | TRBV5-4 | CASKFLVESPAYGYTF | TGTGCCAGCAAATTTCTGGTCGAGAGCCCGGCGTATGGCTACACCTTC
. | . | TRBJ2-7 | TRBV18 | CASSPQGSYEQYF | TGTGCCAGCTCACCACAAGGGTCCTACGAGCAGTACTTC
. | few | TRBJ2-1 | TRBV4-3 | CASSQDINGRGEQFF | TGCGCCAGCAGCCAAGATATAAACGGGAGAGGTGAGCAGTTCTTC
. | . | TRBJ1-4 | TRBV6-5 | CATSFGTTNEKLFF | TGTGCCACCAGTTTCGGGACGACTAATGAAAAACTGTTTTTT
. | many | TRBJ1-2 | TRBV20-1 | CSAKQLGGYTF | TGCAGTGCTAAACAGCTCGGAGGCTACACCTTC
TRBD2 | . | TRBJ2-3 | TRBV5-1 | CASSDSGGSTDTQYF | TGCGCCAGCAGCGATAGCGGGGGTAGCACAGATACGCAGTATTTT
TRBD1 | . | TRBJ1-2 | TRBV2 | CASVVDRMGDYTF | TGTGCCAGCGTCGTGGACAGGATGGGTGACTACACCTTC
. | . | TRBJ2-5 | TRBV9 | CASSHGGGQETQYF | TGTGCCAGCAGCCACGGGGGCGGGCAAGAGACCCAGTACTTC
. | . | TRBJ2-7 | TRBV9 | CASSVALGGLEEQYF | TGTGCCAGCAGCGTAGCTTTGGGGGGGCTGGAGGAGCAGTACTTC
TRBD1 | few | TRBJ1-2 | TRBV28 | CASMVRDRGRLGYTF | TGTGCCAGCATGGTTCGGGACAGGGGGCGACTTGGCTACACCTTC
. | . | TRBJ2-7 | TRBV5-1 | CASSLAAGINSYEQYF | TGCGCCAGCAGCTTGGCGGCGGGGATAAACTCCTACGAGCAGTACTTC
TRBD1 | . | TRBJ1-3 | TRBV14 | CASSLRTGARGNTIYF | TGTGCCAGCAGTCTTAGGACAGGGGCTCGTGGAAACACCATATATTTT
. | . | TRBJ2-7 | TRBV7-8 | CASSLGASYEQYF | TGTGCCAGCAGCTTAGGGGCCTCGTACGAGCAGTACTTC